This is a list of T cell receptor beta chains from one sample in a study of blood T cell repertoires in COVID-19. Repertoires were generated with immunoSEQ multiplex PCR, while TCRdb's copy carries only in-frame clones and drops some. The sample consists of around 65,000 clones, more than 60% of them appearing once. The sequencing input was peripheral blood. These receptors were taken from a man in his 60s with acute or convalescent COVID-19. CDR3s include the opening cysteine and the closing phenylalanine or tryptophan. A D gene is named only where the DNA matches it firmly. Part of the rows lack a size; the others show once, few, many or a class for expanded clones.

d_call j_call v_call clone_size cdr3_aa cdr3_nt
TRBD2 TRBJ2-2 TRBV7-6 - CASREFSGMNTGELFF TGTGCCAGCAGGGAGTTTAGCGGGATGAACACCGGGGAGCTGTTTTTT
- TRBJ2-1 TRBV28 few CASSTRTAKSSYNEQFF TGTGCCAGCAGTACTCGGACAGCGAAGAGCTCCTACAATGAGCAGTTCTTC
TRBD1 TRBJ1-2 TRBV27 - CASSLGTGKNYGYTF TGTGCCAGCAGTTTGGGGACAGGCAAAAACTATGGCTACACCTTC
TRBD2 TRBJ2-7 TRBV11-2 - CASSRLAGEQYF TGTGCCAGCAGCCGACTAGCCGGCGAGCAGTACTTC
- TRBJ2-3 TRBV6-2/TRBV6-3 - CASSLGSLSTDTQYF TGTGCCAGCAGTTTGGGCTCCCTGAGCACAGATACGCAGTATTTT
- TRBJ1-5 TRBV18 once CASSPMGGDQPQHF TGTGCCAGCTCCCCGATGGGGGGTGATCAGCCCCAGCATTTT
TRBD2 TRBJ2-3 TRBV19 - CASSQGGDTQYF TGTGCCAGTAGTCAGGGAGGGGATACGCAGTATTTT
- TRBJ2-3 TRBV7-9 - CASSLARQGGDTQYF TGTGCCAGCAGCTTAGCGCGGCAGGGGGGAGATACGCAGTATTTT
- TRBJ2-7 TRBV5-1 - CASSLGLLLEQYF TGCGCCAGCAGCTTAGGACTCCTACTCGAGCAGTACTTC
- TRBJ2-2 TRBV7-3 - CASSLEQGKLFF TGTGCCAGCAGCTTGGAACAGGGAAAGCTGTTTTTT
- TRBJ2-7 TRBV9 few CASSVDVAAYEQYF TGTGCCAGCAGCGTAGATGTAGCGGCCTACGAGCAGTACTTC
- TRBJ1-1 TRBV5-1 - CASSPLANTEAFF TGCGCCAGCAGCCCCCTGGCGAACACTGAAGCTTTCTTT
TRBD1 TRBJ1-1 TRBV18 - CASSPNGRGITEAFF TGTGCCAGCTCACCTAACGGCAGGGGGATAACTGAAGCTTTCTTT
- TRBJ1-6 TRBV18 - CASSPEIYNSPLHF TGTGCCAGCTCACCCGAGATTTATAATTCACCCCTCCACTTT
TRBD1 TRBJ2-7 TRBV6-5 - CACEEQGEPVYEQYF TGTGCCTGCGAGGAGCAGGGGGAACCGGTCTACGAGCAGTACTTC
- TRBJ1-2 TRBV3-1/TRBV3-2 - CASSQGHAYGYTF TGTGCCAGCAGCCAAGGTCACGCGTATGGCTACACCTTC
- TRBJ1-4 TRBV2 few CASRDWGVNEKLFF TGTGCCAGCAGAGATTGGGGGGTTAATGAAAAACTGTTTTTT
- TRBJ2-1 TRBV25-1 - CASSEYMEGNEQFF TGTGCCAGCAGTGAATATATGGAGGGGAATGAGCAGTTCTTC
TRBD1 TRBJ2-2 TRBV6-2/TRBV6-3 medium-sized CASSHRGRTGELFF TGTGCCAGCAGTCACAGGGGGCGGACCGGGGAGCTGTTTTTT
- TRBJ2-7 TRBV25-1 - CASSEPRGGTYEQYF TGTGCCAGCAGTGAACCTAGAGGAGGTACCTACGAGCAGTACTTC
TRBD1 TRBJ2-5 TRBV5-1 - CASSPGFYRGRETQYF TGCGCCAGCAGCCCTGGATTTTACAGGGGGCGGGAGACCCAGTACTTC
- TRBJ2-4 TRBV6-5 - CASNLGGFAKNIQYF TGTGCCAGCAACTTGGGGGGATTTGCCAAAAACATTCAGTACTTC
- TRBJ1-5 TRBV5-6 - CASSLGRDNQPQHF TGTGCCAGCAGCCTCGGACGGGACAATCAGCCCCAGCATTTT
TRBD1 TRBJ2-3 TRBV5-1 - CASSLGAGTGVRDTQYF TGCGCCAGCAGCTTAGGAGCCGGGACAGGGGTTAGGGATACGCAGTATTTT
- TRBJ1-1 TRBV30 - CAWGNGDRMGTEAFF TGTGCCTGGGGTAATGGAGACAGAATGGGGACTGAAGCTTTCTTT
TRBD1 TRBJ1-6 TRBV6-5 - CATTPGQNNSPLHF TGTGCTACTACCCCGGGACAGAATAATTCACCCCTCCACTTT
TRBD2 TRBJ2-7 TRBV2 - CASHFVSGRYEQYF TGTGCCAGCCACTTTGTTAGCGGGAGATACGAGCAGTACTTC
TRBD1 TRBJ1-1 TRBV30 once CAWSSGQGVSGAFF TGTGCCTGGAGCTCAGGACAGGGAGTGTCGGGAGCTTTCTTT
TRBD2 TRBJ2-1 TRBV28 - CASSGASGSNEQFF TGTGCCAGCAGTGGGGCTAGCGGGAGCAATGAGCAGTTCTTC
- TRBJ2-1 TRBV29-1 - CSVERGDSSSYNEQFF TGCAGCGTTGAGCGAGGGGACTCGAGCTCCTACAATGAGCAGTTCTTC
- TRBJ2-7 TRBV29-1 - CSVLGERGKGDSYEQYF TGCAGCGTTCTCGGAGAGCGAGGGAAGGGGGACTCCTACGAGCAGTACTTC
TRBD1 TRBJ1-1 TRBV27 - CASYITGGTEAFF TGTGCCAGCTATATTACAGGGGGCACTGAAGCTTTCTTT
TRBD2 TRBJ2-7 TRBV7-8 once CASSFTSGYEQYF TGTGCCAGCAGCTTTACTAGCGGCTACGAGCAGTACTTC
- TRBJ1-5 TRBV10-3 - CAISESGSINQPQHF TGTGCCATCAGTGAGTCGGGGAGTATCAATCAGCCCCAGCATTTT
- TRBJ1-1 TRBV28 few CATLLGGWNTEAFF TGTGCCACCCTCTTAGGGGGTTGGAACACTGAAGCTTTCTTT
TRBD2 TRBJ2-2 TRBV10-3 few CAISRTSGGTGELFF TGTGCCATCAGTCGGACTAGCGGGGGGACCGGGGAGCTGTTTTTT
- TRBJ2-1 TRBV10-3 - CAISEGTGNEQFF TGTGCCATCAGTGAAGGTACAGGCAATGAGCAGTTCTTC
- TRBJ1-2 TRBV19 - CASSIAGSGLYGYTF TGTGCCAGTAGTATAGCAGGATCAGGGCTGTATGGCTACACCTTC
TRBD1 TRBJ2-5 TRBV6-5 - CASRGQGGRETQYF TGTGCCAGCAGGGGACAGGGGGGTAGAGAGACCCAGTACTTC
- TRBJ1-2 TRBV6-5 - CASRPGLPYGYTF TGTGCCAGCAGACCCGGACTTCCTTATGGCTACACCTTC
TRBD1 TRBJ1-6 TRBV2 once CASSFQTGEGSPLHF TGTGCCAGCAGCTTCCAGACAGGGGAGGGATCACCCCTCCACTTT
- TRBJ2-7 TRBV5-4 - CASSGQGQSTSSYEQYF TGTGCCAGCAGCGGACAAGGACAGTCTACCAGCTCCTACGAGCAGTACTTC
- TRBJ1-1 TRBV7-6 - CASSRQPATEAFF TGTGCCAGCAGCCGACAACCTGCGACTGAAGCTTTCTTT
- TRBJ2-7 TRBV3-1/TRBV3-2 - CASSRAAGSYEQYF TGTGCCAGCAGCCGAGCGGCAGGCTCCTACGAGCAGTACTTC
- TRBJ2-7 TRBV27 - CASSFTSSNEQYF TGTGCCAGCAGTTTTACTAGCTCCAACGAGCAGTACTTC
- TRBJ1-2 TRBV15 - CATSRPILQGNNYGYTF TGTGCCACCAGCAGACCCATCCTTCAGGGGAATAACTATGGCTACACCTTC
- TRBJ1-4 TRBV19 - CASSPLFQGSEKLFF TGTGCCAGTAGTCCCCTTTTCCAAGGGAGTGAAAAACTGTTTTTT
- TRBJ2-7 TRBV3-1/TRBV3-2 - CASSSPRPAYEQYF TGTGCCAGCAGCTCCCCCCGGCCAGCGTACGAGCAGTACTTC
- TRBJ1-2 TRBV5-1 - CASSRDGGYGYTF TGCGCCAGCAGCCGGGACGGAGGGTATGGCTACACCTTC
- TRBJ1-5 TRBV28 - CASSLFVGSRQPQHF TGTGCCAGCAGTTTATTCGTGGGGAGTCGTCAGCCCCAGCATTTT
- TRBJ2-1 TRBV5-6 - CASSLKQLGGSSYNEQFF TGTGCCAGCAGCTTGAAACAGCTGGGGGGAAGCTCCTACAATGAGCAGTTCTTC
- TRBJ2-3 TRBV2 - CATSRGTDTQYF TGTGCCACCTCCAGGGGCACAGATACGCAGTATTTT
- TRBJ2-1 TRBV10-3 - CAISEGTYYNEQFF TGTGCCATCAGTGAAGGGACATACTACAATGAGCAGTTCTTC
TRBD1 TRBJ1-2 TRBV30 - CAWSVQGTANYGYTF TGTGCCTGGAGTGTACAGGGGACGGCTAACTATGGCTACACCTTC